This T cell receptor (beta chain) derives from a study of shared clonotypes between healthy human individuals. About the study: A couple of female and a few male donors aged 18 to 49 were enrolled. Study findings and constraints: Shared across several donors were around 5% of the naive CD4 clonotypes.

Regarding this clone: Antigen unknown.

Here immunoSEQ multiplex PCR was the method, and the copy in TCRdb shows in-frame clones only, minus some. The sample yields roughly 170,000 clones, approximately 61% seen once. The length of the CDR3 is 14 residues. Trimming stripped 5 bases from V and 6 bases from J, with 14 bases between. Per the germline V gene, CDR1 is SGHNT and CDR2 is YENEEA. The chain joins TRBV11-3 to TRBJ2-1; TRBD2 might be the D (6 bases). Material for sequencing was memory CD4+ T cells sorted from blood. Indicated subset: CD45RA-negative fraction. The sequence was collected from a man aged 25-45 years in good health. The DNA for the CDR3 is TGTGCCAGCAGCACATACACCGGGGGCAATGAGCAGTTCTTC. Translating it yields CASSTYTGGNEQFF.